A selection of T cell receptor beta chains follows, all from one sample in a study of long-term antiretroviral therapy in people with HIV. TCRdb's copy holds only in-frame clones and misses some; the assay was immunoSEQ multiplex PCR. Altogether roughly 42,000 clones are present, about nine tenths being singletons, with the ten largest covering roughly 5%. The source material was unsorted PBMCs, sampled 0.1 years before starting antiretroviral therapy. Receptors were obtained from a woman aged 45 to 65 with HIV. CDR3s include the opening cysteine and the closing phenylalanine or tryptophan. The D gene is left open where the match is weak. Size is omitted from some rows. Given values are once, few, many or a class for expanded clones.

V gene: TRBV2; clone size: -; D gene: TRBD1; J gene: TRBJ1-1; CDR3 protein: CASYRGSEAFF; CDR3 DNA: TGTGCCAGCTACAGGGGTAGTGAAGCTTTCTTT
V gene: TRBV9; clone size: -; D gene: -; J gene: TRBJ1-1; CDR3 protein: CASSVGPGNEAFF; CDR3 DNA: TGTGCCAGCAGCGTAGGACCCGGAAATGAAGCTTTCTTT
V gene: TRBV5-1; clone size: -; D gene: -; J gene: TRBJ1-4; CDR3 protein: CASSLALREGEKLFF; CDR3 DNA: TGCGCCAGCAGCTTGGCCCTGAGGGAAGGTGAAAAACTGTTTTTT
V gene: TRBV6-4; clone size: -; D gene: -; J gene: TRBJ1-2; CDR3 protein: CASSEDFGIGYTF; CDR3 DNA: TGTGCCAGCAGTGAGGATTTTGGGATCGGCTACACCTTC
V gene: TRBV7-9; clone size: -; D gene: -; J gene: TRBJ2-7; CDR3 protein: CASSVGGGYEQYF; CDR3 DNA: TGTGCCAGCAGCGTCGGAGGCGGGTACGAGCAGTACTTC
V gene: TRBV19; clone size: -; D gene: TRBD1; J gene: TRBJ1-5; CDR3 protein: CAFKPRDRGLTLNQPQHF; CDR3 DNA: TGTGCCTTTAAGCCCCGGGACAGGGGGCTGACTTTGAATCAGCCCCAGCATTTT
V gene: TRBV4-3; clone size: -; D gene: TRBD2; J gene: TRBJ2-3; CDR3 protein: CASSQATTSGGTDTQYF; CDR3 DNA: TGCGCCAGCAGCCAAGCCACGACTAGCGGGGGCACAGATACGCAGTATTTT
V gene: TRBV5-1; clone size: -; D gene: TRBD2; J gene: TRBJ2-2; CDR3 protein: CASSLTSGGYTGELFF; CDR3 DNA: TGCGCCAGCAGCTTGACTAGCGGGGGGTACACCGGGGAGCTGTTTTTT
V gene: TRBV19; clone size: -; D gene: -; J gene: TRBJ2-7; CDR3 protein: CASSIGHASYEQYF; CDR3 DNA: TGTGCCAGTAGTATCGGTCACGCCAGCTACGAGCAGTACTTC
V gene: TRBV2; clone size: few; D gene: TRBD1; J gene: TRBJ1-5; CDR3 protein: CASRNRGLNQPQHF; CDR3 DNA: TGTGCCAGCAGGAACAGGGGACTCAATCAGCCCCAGCATTTT
V gene: TRBV9; clone size: -; D gene: TRBD1; J gene: TRBJ1-1; CDR3 protein: CASSARTGVNTEAFF; CDR3 DNA: TGTGCCAGCAGCGCGAGGACAGGGGTGAACACTGAAGCTTTCTTT
V gene: TRBV7-9; clone size: -; D gene: -; J gene: TRBJ2-3; CDR3 protein: CASSFRRDTQYF; CDR3 DNA: TGTGCCAGCAGCTTTAGGAGAGATACGCAGTATTTT
V gene: TRBV14; clone size: -; D gene: -; J gene: TRBJ1-1; CDR3 protein: CASSRTDNTEAFF; CDR3 DNA: TGTGCCAGCAGCCGGACGGATAACACTGAAGCTTTCTTT
V gene: TRBV9; clone size: -; D gene: -; J gene: TRBJ1-1; CDR3 protein: CASSVDGKSGHYRKAFF; CDR3 DNA: TGTGCCAGCAGCGTAGATGGAAAAAGCGGTCACTATCGAAAAGCTTTCTTT
V gene: TRBV27; clone size: -; D gene: TRBD1; J gene: TRBJ1-1; CDR3 protein: CASRLWTGPAFF; CDR3 DNA: TGTGCCAGCAGATTATGGACAGGGCCGGCTTTCTTT
V gene: TRBV27; clone size: -; D gene: -; J gene: TRBJ1-5; CDR3 protein: CASSPSEVHQPQHF; CDR3 DNA: TGTGCCAGCAGCCCGAGCGAGGTGCATCAGCCCCAGCATTTT
V gene: TRBV9; clone size: -; D gene: -; J gene: TRBJ1-1; CDR3 protein: CASSGGGGYTEAFF; CDR3 DNA: TGTGCCAGCAGCGGCGGGGGGGGGTACACTGAAGCTTTCTTT
V gene: TRBV7-2; clone size: -; D gene: TRBD1; J gene: TRBJ1-2; CDR3 protein: CASSSGGQGLYGYTF; CDR3 DNA: TGTGCCAGCAGCTCAGGGGGACAGGGTTTGTATGGCTACACCTTC
V gene: TRBV10-3; clone size: -; D gene: -; J gene: TRBJ2-1; CDR3 protein: CAISDALSSYNEQFF; CDR3 DNA: TGTGCCATCAGTGACGCTCTATCCTCCTACAATGAGCAGTTCTTC
V gene: TRBV2; clone size: once; D gene: -; J gene: TRBJ2-5; CDR3 protein: CASSDGRQGRIQETQYF; CDR3 DNA: TGTGCCAGCAGTGATGGGAGGCAAGGTAGGATCCAAGAGACCCAGTACTTC
V gene: TRBV11-2; clone size: -; D gene: TRBD1; J gene: TRBJ1-4; CDR3 protein: CASSGVPGQVNEKLFF; CDR3 DNA: TGTGCCAGCAGCGGAGTTCCCGGACAGGTTAATGAAAAACTGTTTTTT
V gene: TRBV6-1; clone size: -; D gene: -; J gene: TRBJ1-6; CDR3 protein: CASKGPYNSPLHF; CDR3 DNA: TGTGCCAGCAAAGGGCCTTATAATTCACCCCTCCACTTT
V gene: TRBV5-6; clone size: -; D gene: -; J gene: TRBJ1-3; CDR3 protein: CASSLSAGNTIYF; CDR3 DNA: TGTGCCAGCAGCTTGTCCGCAGGAAACACCATATATTTT
V gene: TRBV7-9; clone size: -; D gene: TRBD2; J gene: TRBJ2-7; CDR3 protein: CASSRRGGYEQYF; CDR3 DNA: TGTGCCAGCAGCCGGCGCGGGGGCTACGAGCAGTACTTC
V gene: TRBV5-6; clone size: -; D gene: -; J gene: TRBJ1-1; CDR3 protein: CASSLEQKNTEAFF; CDR3 DNA: TGTGCCAGCAGCTTGGAGCAGAAGAACACTGAAGCTTTCTTT
V gene: TRBV27; clone size: -; D gene: TRBD1; J gene: TRBJ1-1; CDR3 protein: CASRGTGRGRWTEAFF; CDR3 DNA: TGTGCCAGCAGAGGGACAGGGAGAGGAAGGTGGACTGAAGCTTTCTTT
V gene: TRBV11-2; clone size: -; D gene: -; J gene: TRBJ1-1; CDR3 protein: CASSLGRNTEAFF; CDR3 DNA: TGTGCCAGCAGCTTAGGGCGGAACACTGAAGCTTTCTTT
V gene: TRBV4-1; clone size: -; D gene: -; J gene: TRBJ2-1; CDR3 protein: CASSQTSLTRDNEQFF; CDR3 DNA: TGCGCCAGCAGCCAGACCAGCCTGACTAGAGACAATGAGCAGTTCTTC
V gene: TRBV7-6; clone size: -; D gene: TRBD2; J gene: TRBJ2-5; CDR3 protein: CASSLRRGGGETQYF; CDR3 DNA: TGTGCCAGCAGCTTGAGGCGGGGGGGCGGAGAGACCCAGTACTTC
V gene: TRBV11-2; clone size: -; D gene: -; J gene: TRBJ2-2; CDR3 protein: CASSPKSGVNTGELFF; CDR3 DNA: TGTGCCAGCAGCCCCAAGTCAGGGGTGAACACCGGGGAGCTGTTTTTT
V gene: TRBV2; clone size: -; D gene: -; J gene: TRBJ2-5; CDR3 protein: CASANRDILKETQYF; CDR3 DNA: TGTGCCAGCGCTAACCGGGACATCTTAAAAGAGACCCAGTACTTC
V gene: TRBV4-1; clone size: few; D gene: -; J gene: TRBJ1-5; CDR3 protein: CASSQQVGQPQHF; CDR3 DNA: TGCGCCAGCAGCCAGCAGGTGGGTCAGCCCCAGCATTTT
V gene: TRBV6-1; clone size: -; D gene: TRBD1; J gene: TRBJ1-2; CDR3 protein: CASSIAWTGPYGYTF; CDR3 DNA: TGTGCCAGCAGTATAGCCTGGACAGGTCCCTATGGCTACACCTTC
V gene: TRBV6-5; clone size: -; D gene: TRBD1; J gene: TRBJ1-2; CDR3 protein: CASSPDRVYGYTF; CDR3 DNA: TGTGCCAGCAGCCCAGACAGGGTCTATGGCTACACCTTC
V gene: TRBV7-7; clone size: -; D gene: TRBD1; J gene: TRBJ2-2; CDR3 protein: CASSPRTGGAGELFF; CDR3 DNA: TGTGCTAGCAGCCCGAGGACAGGGGGAGCCGGGGAGCTGTTTTTT
V gene: TRBV10-1; clone size: -; D gene: -; J gene: TRBJ1-1; CDR3 protein: CASSESREPGTAFF; CDR3 DNA: TGCGCCAGCAGTGAGTCCCGCGAACCCGGAACGGCTTTCTTT
V gene: TRBV9; clone size: -; D gene: TRBD1; J gene: TRBJ1-1; CDR3 protein: CASSKGGRATEAFF; CDR3 DNA: TGTGCCAGCAGCAAAGGGGGCAGGGCCACTGAAGCTTTCTTT
V gene: TRBV11-2; clone size: -; D gene: -; J gene: TRBJ2-5; CDR3 protein: CASSIRRDGSETQYF; CDR3 DNA: TGTGCCAGCAGCATCCGCCGGGACGGATCAGAGACCCAGTACTTC
V gene: TRBV6-5; clone size: -; D gene: -; J gene: TRBJ1-2; CDR3 protein: CASSYRQGGSYGYTF; CDR3 DNA: TGTGCCAGCAGTTACCGGCAGGGTGGGAGCTATGGCTACACCTTC
V gene: TRBV2; clone size: -; D gene: -; J gene: TRBJ1-2; CDR3 protein: CASHKEGGYTF; CDR3 DNA: TGTGCCAGCCATAAGGAGGGTGGCTACACCTTC
V gene: TRBV29-1; clone size: -; D gene: -; J gene: TRBJ2-7; CDR3 protein: CSVVGDPAYEQYF; CDR3 DNA: TGCAGCGTTGTAGGTGATCCGGCCTACGAGCAGTACTTC
V gene: TRBV19; clone size: -; D gene: TRBD1; J gene: TRBJ1-1; CDR3 protein: CASSAGQIELNTEAFF; CDR3 DNA: TGTGCCAGTAGTGCGGGACAGATAGAATTGAACACTGAAGCTTTCTTT
V gene: TRBV19; clone size: -; D gene: -; J gene: TRBJ1-6; CDR3 protein: CASSIGGGSPLHF; CDR3 DNA: TGTGCCAGTAGTATAGGGGGGGGTTCACCCCTCCACTTT
V gene: TRBV4-1; clone size: few; D gene: -; J gene: TRBJ2-2; CDR3 protein: CASSQRVQAPAGTGELFF; CDR3 DNA: TGCGCCAGCAGCCAGAGAGTACAGGCCCCGGCGGGCACCGGGGAGCTGTTTTTT
V gene: TRBV7-8; clone size: large; D gene: TRBD1; J gene: TRBJ1-1; CDR3 protein: CASSSGQPNTEAFF; CDR3 DNA: TGTGCCAGCAGCTCGGGACAGCCGAACACTGAAGCTTTCTTT